The text below deals with one T cell receptor beta chain. What it binds is not known. This specimen comes from a study of identical twins. Looked up from germline, CDR1 is MNHNS and CDR2 is SASEGT. The CDR3 sequence is 12 residues long. Between the trimmed V and J ends, which lost 6 bases and 11 bases, there was a span of 14 bases. TCRdb reprocessed the 5' RACE reads via MiXCR and lists one record per CDR3 protein. The table has about 100,000 distinct CDR3 sequences, under 7% seen once. Study-wide points: Weaker excess sharing between twins was seen in beta out-of-frame sequences. It was cross-sectional statistical analysis, not following the same donors, that the conclusions relied on. Model-predicted out-of-frame TCR alpha sharing fell below observed values in monozygotic twins.

The sequence came from a woman aged 45-60 years in good health. The specimen sequenced was memory T cells sorted from blood. The chain combines TRBV6-1 with TRBJ2-1, with D tentatively TRBD2 (6 bases). The DNA for the CDR3 is TGTGCCAGCAGGGACCTTAGCGGAAAGCAGTTCTTC. Protein sequence: CASRDLSGKQFF.